This T cell receptor (beta chain) stems from a study of blood T cell repertoires in COVID-19. Study summary: Material from acute and convalescent COVID-19 was sourced from the United States, Italy and Spain. PBMCs, B-cell-depleted T cells, or T cells provided the cDNA or gDNA that made up the material.

Authors' methods: Scientists estimated how many nucleated cells there were by amplifying reference gene primers. Measured with immunoSEQ multiplex PCR; TCRdb has only the in-frame clones, and not every one. The DNA gave D and trimming, while V, J and clone size come from that table. The sample shows under 200,000 clones, roughly 77% of them seen only once. This clone occurred once. Germline CDR1 and CDR2: GTSNPN and SVGIG (reference sequence). CDR3 length: 15 amino acids. Losses at the gene ends were 1 base for V and 3 bases for J; bases not matched to a gene: 6. The source material was peripheral blood. This TCR came from a man aged 65 to 85 with active or convalescent COVID-19. The chain joins TRBV30 to TRBJ2-3; TRBD2 matches 8 bases. CDR3: CAWSALGGETDTQYF. CDR3 DNA sequence: TGTGCCTGGAGTGCTCTCGGGGGGGAAACAGATACGCAGTATTTT.